This TCR beta chain was retrieved from a study of Graves' ophthalmopathy and Graves' hyperthyroidism. Study context: At the time of initial diagnosis and before any treatment, peripheral blood was collected.

RNA transcripts were the template, and TCR beta CDR3 regions were amplified from them. HTBI primers primed a first-round RT-PCR, and a second-round multiplex PCR followed. From the multiplex PCR reads, TCRdb called clonotypes with MiXCR, one entry per CDR3 protein. The profile shows hundreds of thousands of distinct CDR3 sequences, 40% of them singletons. If patients had other autoimmune diseases, uncontrolled infections, pregnancy or lactation, they were excluded. The CDR3 loop spans 14 amino acids. CDR1 is LNHNV, CDR2 YYDKDF, per germline (reference sequence). Trimming shortened V by 0 bases and J by 7 bases, and 13 bases separated the two germline ends.

The source of this sequence is an adult man with Graves' ophthalmopathy. The chain joins TRBV15 to TRBJ2-7, with D hard to call. The sample comprised peripheral blood. The CDR3 reads CATSRDRLDREQYF. The CDR3 DNA follows: TGTGCCACCAGCAGAGATCGCCTCGATAGGGAGCAGTACTTC.